The 8 T cell receptor beta chains in this list originate from one sample, sequenced in a study of cytomegalovirus exposure and HLA in healthy donors. Use of 60 Vbeta and 13 Jbeta primers characterized the PCR. Generated by immunoSEQ multiplex PCR, the TCRdb table keeps only in-frame clones and is missing some. The repertoire has about 140,000 clones, over 60% of them found once; the top ten carry 2% to 2.5%. The source material was PBMCs. These TCRs come from a young man in good health and CMV-seronegative.

The chain joins TRBV5-1 to TRBJ1-1; 11 bases line up with TRBD1. J lost 1 base, V lost 0 bases, and 2 bases had no gene match. The CDR3 loop spans 16 amino acids. Germline CDR1 SGHRS, CDR2 YFSETQ. This CDR3 is CASSLGTGGSNTEAFF. The CDR3 region has the DNA TGCGCCAGCAGCTTGGGGACAGGGGGCTCGAACACTGAAGCTTTCTTT. Using reference TRBV5-1 and TRBJ1-1 for the parts outside the CDR3, the full variable domain is KAGVTQTPRYLIKTRGQQVTLSCSPISGHRSVSWYQQTPGQGLQFLFEYFSETQRNKGNFPGRFSGRQFSNSRSEMNVSTLELGDSALYLCASSLGTGGSNTEAFFGQGTRLTVV.

The DNA of the CDR3 is TGTGCCAGCAGCTACCAGGGGACCTTTGATTTGTACGAGCAGTACTTC. Translated: CASSYQGTFDLYEQYF. V gene TRBV6-5 combines with J gene TRBJ2-7; weak D call: TRBD1 (6 bases). V gave up 6 bases and J gave up 4 bases, with 22 bases separating them. Germline V gives CDR1 MNHEY, CDR2 SVGAGI. The CDR3 length is 16 residues.

This clone came up once. The V call is TRBV4-1, the J call TRBJ1-3, with 8 bases matching TRBD1. Trimming removed 4 bases from V and 2 bases from J; junction bases left unmatched: 4. CDR1 is MGHRA and CDR2 is YSYEKL in the germline V gene. This CDR3 comprises 15 residues. As DNA, the CDR3 is TGCGCCAGCAGCCTAGACAGGGGAGCTGGAAACACCATATATTTT. Amino acids: CASSLDRGAGNTIYF.

The chain has TRBV28 and TRBJ2-7; 7 bases agree with TRBD1. Germline CDR1 reads MDHEN; CDR2 reads SYDVKM. This CDR3 comprises 14 residues. Trimming took 5 bases from V and 2 from J; bases not matched to a gene: 6. The CDR3 sequence: CASSRPDRTYEQYF. The CDR3 DNA sequence: TGTGCCAGCAGTCGCCCGGACAGGACCTACGAGCAGTACTTC.

This clone was observed a handful of times. J is TRBJ2-7 and V is TRBV2, with 7 bases fitting TRBD2. Trimming cost V 6 bases and J 0 bases; bases outside gene matches: 8. The germline V gene has CDR1 SNHLY and CDR2 FYNNEI. The CDR3 length is 15 residues. The CDR3 loop is CASRGTTFSSYEQYF. CDR3 sequence (DNA): TGTGCCAGCAGGGGGACTACTTTTAGCTCCTACGAGCAGTACTTC.

Note on this clone: At one of its ends the junction is not consistent with the germline gene, which may arise from a read error. The rearrangement links TRBV29-1 to TRBJ1-1; 8 bases match TRBD1. The CDR3 contains 13 residues. Germline lookup yields CDR1 SQVTM and CDR2 ANQGSEA. CDR3 in amino acids: CSVAWTGNAEAFF. Here the CDR3 DNA reads TGCAGCGTTGCTTGGACAGGGAACGCTGAAGCTTTCTTT.

The chain links TRBV4-1 to TRBJ1-4, with a weak D call TRBD1 (6 bases). CDR1 and CDR2 from the germline V gene are MGHRA and YSYEKL. CDR3 length: 15 amino acids. Between the trimmed V and J ends, which lost 0 bases and 8 bases, there was a span of 13 bases. Here the CDR3 reads CASSQDLGASEKLFF. The CDR3, as DNA: TGCGCCAGCAGCCAAGATTTGGGGGCTTCGGAAAAACTGTTTTTT.

The chain uses TRBV10-1 and TRBJ2-3, with TRBD1 identical over 12 bases. V shed 0 bases and J 4 bases; nucleotides not matched to a gene: 5. Germline V CDR1 and CDR2: WNHNN, SYGVQD (reference sequence). The CDR3 consists of 17 residues. The CDR3 DNA follows: TGCGCCAGCAGTGAGTCGGTGGGACAGGGGGCTTCAGATACGCAGTATTTT. Encoded protein: CASSESVGQGASDTQYF.